This is a list of T cell receptor beta chains from one sample in a study of Ad26.COV2.S vaccination and SARS-CoV-2 variants. Clones were sequenced by immunoSEQ multiplex PCR, and TCRdb holds only the in-frame ones, with some missing. The sample consists of about 680,000 clones, about 89% of them appearing once. The sequences come from peripheral blood, collected in a trial of Ad26.COV2.S vaccine versus placebo. These receptors originate from a person aged 18-65 years who received the Ad26.COV2.S COVID-19 vaccine or a placebo. The conserved cysteine and the conserved F or W are not part of the CDR3 here.

>TRBJ1-2|TRBV19
ASSTFDGNYGYT
>TRBJ2-5|TRBV5-4
ASSTGTAQETQY
>TRBJ1-5|TRBV5-4
ASSGRGLQPQH
>TRBJ2-5|TRBV19
ASSPRDSQETQY
>TRBJ1-5|TRBV4-1
ASSQDPRDQPQH
>TRBJ1-1|TRBV14
ASSQRTGVNTEAF
>TRBJ2-3|TRBV3-1/TRBV3-2
ASSLGLAGGVGTQY
>TRBJ1-4|TRBV30
AWRYSPNEKLF
>TRBJ2-7|TRBV5-1
ASSSGQSYEQY
>TRBJ1-2|TRBV30
ACQGQVPSGYT
>TRBJ1-5|TRBV6-5
ASSTGGRNQPQH